The clone carrying this T cell receptor (beta chain) was recorded many times. Sequencing was performed with immunoSEQ multiplex PCR; in TCRdb, only in-frame clones are kept and a portion is missing. The sample consists of about 1 million clones, about 70% of them appearing once. The data stem from a study of shared clonotypes between healthy human individuals. The CDR3 extends over 15 amino acids. The germline V and J ends were trimmed by 7 bases and 0 bases, with 13 bases remaining between them. Germline-derived CDR1 and CDR2 are SNHLY and FYNNEI. The sequence was collected from a man between 18 and 29 years old in good health. The sequencing input was memory CD4+ T cells sorted from blood. Noted subset: CD45RA-negative fraction. The chain carries TRBV2 and TRBJ1-5; D is uncertain. CDR3 bases: TGTGCCAGCACCCGGACCCAGTATAGCAATCAGCCCCAGCATTTT. This translates into CASTRTQYSNQPQHF.